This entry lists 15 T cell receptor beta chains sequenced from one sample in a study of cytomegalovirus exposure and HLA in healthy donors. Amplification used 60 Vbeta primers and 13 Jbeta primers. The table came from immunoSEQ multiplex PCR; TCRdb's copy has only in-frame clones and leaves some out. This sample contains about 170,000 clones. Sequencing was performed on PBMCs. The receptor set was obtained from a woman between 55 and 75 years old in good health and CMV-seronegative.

In nucleotides, the CDR3 is TGCGCCAGCAGTGTGGGACAGCATAGCAATCAGCCCCAGCATTTT. It is translated as CASSVGQHSNQPQHF. The chain uses TRBV10-2 and TRBJ1-5, with 7 bases identical to TRBD1. This CDR3 spans 15 amino acids. Per germline, CDR1 WSHSY and CDR2 SAAADI. After removal of 4 bases from V and 0 bases from J, the junction contained 3 bases not matched to a gene.

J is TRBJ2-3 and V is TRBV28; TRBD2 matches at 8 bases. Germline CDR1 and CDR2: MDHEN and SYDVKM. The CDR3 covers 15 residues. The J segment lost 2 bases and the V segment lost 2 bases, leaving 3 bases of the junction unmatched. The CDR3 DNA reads TGTGCCAGCAGTTTACGGGGGGGTTTCACAGATACGCAGTATTTT. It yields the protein CASSLRGGFTDTQYF. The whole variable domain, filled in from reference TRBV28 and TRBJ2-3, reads DVKVTQSSRYLVKRTGEKVFLECVQDMDHENMFWYRQDPGLGLRLIYFSYDVKMKEKGDIPEGYSVSREKKERFSLILESASTNQTSMYLCASSLRGGFTDTQYFGPGTRLTVL.

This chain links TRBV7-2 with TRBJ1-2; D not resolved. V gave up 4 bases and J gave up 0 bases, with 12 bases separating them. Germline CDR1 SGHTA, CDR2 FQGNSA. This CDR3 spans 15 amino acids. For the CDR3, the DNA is TGTGCCAGCAGCTACCGGGAGGCACCTAACTATGGCTACACCTTC. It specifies CASSYREAPNYGYTF.

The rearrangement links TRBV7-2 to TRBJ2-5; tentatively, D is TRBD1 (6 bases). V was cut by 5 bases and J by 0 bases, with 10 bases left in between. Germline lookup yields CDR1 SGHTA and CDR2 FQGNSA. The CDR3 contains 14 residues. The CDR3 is CASSPDRNQETQYF. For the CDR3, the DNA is TGTGCCAGCAGCCCGGACAGAAACCAAGAGACCCAGTACTTC.

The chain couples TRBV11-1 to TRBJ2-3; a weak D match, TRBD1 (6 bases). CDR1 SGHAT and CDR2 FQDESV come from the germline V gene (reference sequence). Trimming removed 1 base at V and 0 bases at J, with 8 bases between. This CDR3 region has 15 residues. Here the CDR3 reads CASSLDRDSTDTQYF. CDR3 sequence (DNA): TGTGCCAGCAGCTTAGACAGGGACAGCACAGATACGCAGTATTTT.

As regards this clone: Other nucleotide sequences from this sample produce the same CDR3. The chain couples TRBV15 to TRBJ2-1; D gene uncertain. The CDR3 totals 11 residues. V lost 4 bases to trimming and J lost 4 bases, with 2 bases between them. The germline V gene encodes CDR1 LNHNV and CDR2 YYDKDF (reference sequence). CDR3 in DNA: TGTGCCACCAGCACATACAATGAGCAGTTCTTC. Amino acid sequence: CATSTYNEQFF.

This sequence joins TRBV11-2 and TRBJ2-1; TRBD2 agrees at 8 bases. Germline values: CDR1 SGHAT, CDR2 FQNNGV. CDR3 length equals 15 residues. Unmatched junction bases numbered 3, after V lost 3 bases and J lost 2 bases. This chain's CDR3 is CASSFARGAYNEQFF. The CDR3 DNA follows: TGTGCCAGCAGCTTTGCGCGGGGGGCCTACAATGAGCAGTTCTTC.

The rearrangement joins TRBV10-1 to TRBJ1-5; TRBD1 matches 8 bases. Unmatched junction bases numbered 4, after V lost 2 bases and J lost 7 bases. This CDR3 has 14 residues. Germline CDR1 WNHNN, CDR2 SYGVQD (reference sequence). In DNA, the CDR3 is TGCGCCAGCAGTGAGGGACAGGGCGGGCAGCCCCAGCATTTT. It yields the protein CASSEGQGGQPQHF.

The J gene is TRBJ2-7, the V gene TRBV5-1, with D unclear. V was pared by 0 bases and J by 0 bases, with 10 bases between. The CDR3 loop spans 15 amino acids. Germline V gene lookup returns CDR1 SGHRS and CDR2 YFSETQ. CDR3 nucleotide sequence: TGCGCCAGCAGCTTGGACGGCGGATACTCCTACGAGCAGTACTTC. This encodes CASSLDGGYSYEQYF.

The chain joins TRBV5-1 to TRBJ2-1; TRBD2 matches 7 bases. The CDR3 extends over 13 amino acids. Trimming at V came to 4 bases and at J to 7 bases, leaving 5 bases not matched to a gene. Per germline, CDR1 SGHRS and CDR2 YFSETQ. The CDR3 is CASSPRGENEQFF. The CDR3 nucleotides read TGCGCCAGCAGCCCCCGGGGGGAAAATGAGCAGTTCTTC. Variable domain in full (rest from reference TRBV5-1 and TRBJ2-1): KAGVTQTPRYLIKTRGQQVTLSCSPISGHRSVSWYQQTPGQGLQFLFEYFSETQRNKGNFPGRFSGRQFSNSRSEMNVSTLELGDSALYLCASSPRGENEQFFGPGTRLTVL.

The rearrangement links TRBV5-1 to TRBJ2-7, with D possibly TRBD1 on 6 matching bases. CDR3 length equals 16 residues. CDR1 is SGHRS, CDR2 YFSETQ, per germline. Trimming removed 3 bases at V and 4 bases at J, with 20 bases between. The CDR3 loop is CASSWNPTGSGYEQYF. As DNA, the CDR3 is TGCGCCAGCAGCTGGAATCCGACAGGCTCCGGGTACGAGCAGTACTTC.

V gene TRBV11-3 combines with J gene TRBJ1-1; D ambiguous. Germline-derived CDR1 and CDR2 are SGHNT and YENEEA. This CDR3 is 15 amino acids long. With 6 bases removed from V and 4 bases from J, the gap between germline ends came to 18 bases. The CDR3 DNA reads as TGTGCCAGCAGTCCAGACGGGGTTGGCGCCACTGAAGCTTTCTTT. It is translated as CASSPDGVGATEAFF.

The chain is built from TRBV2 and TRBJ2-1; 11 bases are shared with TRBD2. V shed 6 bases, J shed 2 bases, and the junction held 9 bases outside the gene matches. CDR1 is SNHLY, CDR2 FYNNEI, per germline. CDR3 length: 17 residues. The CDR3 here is CASRDRISGGAYNEQFF. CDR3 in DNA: TGTGCCAGCAGAGACCGCATTAGCGGGGGGGCCTACAATGAGCAGTTCTTC. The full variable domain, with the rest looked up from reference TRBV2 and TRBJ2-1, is EPEVTQTPSHQVTQMGQEVILRCVPISNHLYFYWYRQILGQKVEFLVSFYNNEISEKSEIFDDQFSVERPDGSNFTLKIRSTKLEDSAMYFCASRDRISGGAYNEQFFGPGTRLTVL.

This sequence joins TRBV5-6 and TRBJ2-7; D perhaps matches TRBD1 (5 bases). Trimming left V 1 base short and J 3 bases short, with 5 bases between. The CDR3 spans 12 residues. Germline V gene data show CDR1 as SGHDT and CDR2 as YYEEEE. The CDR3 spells CASSLTGYEQYF. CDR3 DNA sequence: TGTGCCAGCAGCTTGACAGGCTACGAGCAGTACTTC.

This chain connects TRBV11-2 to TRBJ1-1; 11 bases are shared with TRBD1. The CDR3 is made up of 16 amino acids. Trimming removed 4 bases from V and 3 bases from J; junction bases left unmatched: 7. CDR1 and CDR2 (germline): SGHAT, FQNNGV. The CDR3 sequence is CASSYRDRGFDTEAFF. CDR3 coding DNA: TGTGCCAGCAGCTATCGGGACAGGGGGTTCGACACTGAAGCTTTCTTT.